The 27 T cell receptor beta chains in this list originate from one sample, sequenced in a study of beta chain features in type 1 diabetes. The sequenced template was cDNA made from the entire isolated RNA. TCRdb's table, derived via immunoSEQ multiplex PCR, lists solely in-frame clones and lacks some. The sample shows 200,000 to 300,000 clones, roughly two thirds of them seen only once. The sequenced sample consisted of naive CD4+ T cells from blood. These receptors all come from a man aged 25-45 years in good health.

This clone has only a few counts. V gene TRBV29-1 combines with J gene TRBJ1-2; D remains ambiguous. Germline V gene lookup returns CDR1 SQVTM and CDR2 ANQGSEA. The CDR3 is 15 amino acids. V was shortened by 0 bases and J by 4 bases, with 15 bases between the two germline ends. The CDR3 nucleotides are TGCAGCGTTGAAGATAATCGGGCCAGGAGCTATGGCTACACCTTC. Translating it yields CSVEDNRARSYGYTF. Full variable domain (rest looked up from reference TRBV29-1 and TRBJ1-2): SAVISQKPSRDICQRGTSLTIQCQVDSQVTMMFWYRQQPGQSLTLIATANQGSEATYESGFVIDKFPISRPNLTFSTLTVSNMSPEDSSIYLCSVEDNRARSYGYTFGSGTRLTVV.

This CDR3 is CASSFVAENIQYF. The CDR3 DNA reads TGTGCCAGCAGCTTTGTGGCAGAAAACATTCAGTACTTC. The chain uses TRBV5-6 and TRBJ2-4; D gene uncertain. This CDR3 contains 13 residues. Germline V CDR1 and CDR2: SGHDT, YYEEEE. Trimming shortened V by 2 bases and J by 5 bases, and 8 bases separated the two germline ends.

The V gene is TRBV20-1, the J gene TRBJ2-3; no clear D gene. Germline V lookup: CDR1 DFQATT, CDR2 SNEGSKA (reference sequence). CDR3 size: 10 residues. Trimming left V 6 bases short and J 4 bases short, with 5 bases between. In DNA form, the CDR3 reads TGCAGTGCCGGTTCAGATACGCAGTATTTT. It translates to CSAGSDTQYF.

V and J are TRBV7-9 and TRBJ2-1, with D unclear. The CDR3 contains 12 residues. Trimming stripped 6 bases from V and 9 bases from J, with 12 bases between. Germline V gene data show CDR1 as SEHNR and CDR2 as FQNEAQ (reference sequence). CDR3 loop: CASRTGESEQFF. Here the CDR3 DNA reads TGTGCCAGCAGAACCGGAGAGTCTGAGCAGTTCTTC.

CDR3 DNA: TGTGCCAGCGCGGGGGTCGGGAACACCGGGGAGCTGTTTTTT. Protein product: CASAGVGNTGELFF. The chain combines TRBV7-9 with TRBJ2-2, with 7 bases lining up with TRBD2. With 8 bases clipped from V and 1 base from J, the junction kept 4 bases outside the gene matches. This CDR3 is 14 amino acids long. CDR1 is SEHNR and CDR2 is FQNEAQ in the germline V gene (reference sequence).

V is TRBV30 and J is TRBJ2-2; no reliable D call. With 1 base removed from V and 0 bases from J, the gap between germline ends came to 6 bases. CDR1 is GTSNPN, CDR2 SVGIG, per germline (reference sequence). The CDR3 totals 14 residues. CDR3 residues: CAWSDLANTGELFF. The CDR3 region has the DNA TGTGCCTGGAGTGATTTAGCGAACACCGGGGAGCTGTTTTTT.

The chain employs TRBV15 and TRBJ2-5; weak D call: TRBD1 (5 bases). The CDR3 consists of 14 residues. V was trimmed by 0 bases and J by 5 bases, leaving 10 bases between them. Germline CDR1 and CDR2: LNHNV and YYDKDF (reference sequence). CDR3 bases: TGTGCCACCAGCAGAGATCAGGGCGCGGAGACCCAGTACTTC. Its translation: CATSRDQGAETQYF.

This clone was detected only once. The chain is built from TRBV5-1 and TRBJ2-3; TRBD2 matches at 8 bases. V lost 4 bases to trimming and J lost 5 bases; unmatched junction nucleotides: 12. Germline CDR1 and CDR2: SGHRS and YFSETQ. This CDR3 region has 16 residues. CDR3 loop: CASSLGVAGPGDTQYF. CDR3 DNA: TGCGCCAGCAGCCTCGGGGTAGCGGGGCCTGGAGATACGCAGTATTTT.

This rearrangement joins TRBV30 to TRBJ1-2, with TRBD1 matching 7 bases. Losses at the gene ends were 6 bases for V and 4 bases for J; bases not matched to a gene: 14. This CDR3 has 15 amino acids. The germline V gene encodes CDR1 GTSNPN and CDR2 SVGIG (reference sequence). CDR3 region: CACKPGTAKLYGYTF. CDR3 DNA sequence: TGTGCCTGTAAACCCGGGACAGCGAAACTCTATGGCTACACCTTC.

This sequence joins TRBV5-4 and TRBJ1-6; 9 positions agree with TRBD1. J gave up 13 bases and V 0 bases, and 11 bases lay outside the gene matches. Germline V CDR1 and CDR2: SGHNT, YYREEE (reference sequence). The CDR3 totals 16 residues. CDR3 protein: CASSLAVGQGSGPLHF. The DNA for the CDR3 is TGTGCCAGCAGCTTGGCCGTCGGACAGGGGTCGGGTCCCCTCCACTTT.

The table lists this clone with a count of one. The rearrangement joins TRBV29-1 to TRBJ1-1, with D unclear. CDR1 SQVTM and CDR2 ANQGSEA come from the germline V gene. The CDR3 has 14 amino acids. V lost 7 bases and J 1 base, leaving 16 bases between the germline ends. The CDR3 is CSASRQLGNTEAFF. The DNA of the CDR3 is TGCAGCGCCTCTCGGCAACTCGGGAACACTGAAGCTTTCTTT. The full variable domain, its missing parts supplied by reference TRBV29-1 and TRBJ1-1, is SAVISQKPSRDICQRGTSLTIQCQVDSQVTMMFWYRQQPGQSLTLIATANQGSEATYESGFVIDKFPISRPNLTFSTLTVSNMSPEDSSIYLCSASRQLGNTEAFFGQGTRLTVV.

The V gene is TRBV15, the J gene TRBJ1-4; D is unclear. Germline loops: CDR1 LNHNV, CDR2 YYDKDF (reference sequence). The CDR3 runs 15 residues. Trimming left V 2 bases short and J 2 bases short, with 9 bases between. The CDR3 is CATSRKRNTNEKLFF. CDR3 DNA: TGTGCCACCAGCAGAAAACGCAATACTAATGAAAAACTGTTTTTT.

The rearrangement joins TRBV5-1 to TRBJ2-1; D gene unclear. V was cut by 4 bases and J by 4 bases, with 3 bases left in between. Germline loops: CDR1 SGHRS, CDR2 YFSETQ. This CDR3 is 11 amino acids long. The CDR3 is CASSHYNEQFF. The CDR3 coding sequence is TGCGCCAGCAGCCATTACAATGAGCAGTTCTTC.

The chain carries TRBV2 and TRBJ2-1, with D tentatively TRBD1 (5 bases). CDR1 and CDR2 from the germline V gene are SNHLY and FYNNEI. Trimming took off 10 bases at V and 6 bases at J, with 13 bases between the two ends. CDR3 length equals 12 residues. DNA of the CDR3: TGTGCCACCTATTTCGACAGCAATGAGCAGTTCTTC. Its protein is CATYFDSNEQFF.

Remarks on this clone: Other DNA sequences of this sample code for an identical CDR3. V usage is TRBV18 and J usage is TRBJ2-3; unclear D gene. The ends were cut back, 1 base at V and 1 base at J, with 9 bases in the middle. CDR3 length: 15 residues. Germline loops: CDR1 KGHSH, CDR2 LQKENI. CDR3: CASSPRRQGTDTQYF. CDR3 bases: TGTGCCAGCTCACCACGGCGTCAGGGCACAGATACGCAGTATTTT.

J is TRBJ1-3 and V is TRBV25-1; no reliable D call. V lost 3 bases to trimming and J lost 4 bases, with 4 bases between them. The germline CDR1 and CDR2 sequences are MGHDK and SYGVNS. The CDR3 runs 12 residues. The DNA for the CDR3 is TGTGCCAGCAGTGATCCAGGAAACACCATATATTTT. It encodes CASSDPGNTIYF. The whole variable domain, remainder taken from reference TRBV25-1 and TRBJ1-3, is EADIYQTPRYLVIGTGKKITLECSQTMGHDKMYWYQQDPGMELHLIHYSYGVNSTEKGDLSSESTVSRIRTEHFPLTLESARPSHTSQYLCASSDPGNTIYFGEGSWLTVV.

This chain uses TRBV29-1 with TRBJ2-5, with D hard to call. Germline V gene data show CDR1 as SQVTM and CDR2 as ANQGSEA. V lost 4 bases, J lost 5 bases, and 5 bases lay in between. The CDR3 runs to 10 residues. CDR3 in amino acids: CSVVVETQYF. Here the CDR3 DNA reads TGCAGCGTTGTCGTGGAGACCCAGTACTTC.

This clone appeared a single time. This chain uses TRBV30 with TRBJ2-5; no clear D. Trimming shortened V by 0 bases and J by 7 bases, and 21 bases separated the two germline ends. The germline CDR1 and CDR2 sequences are GTSNPN and SVGIG (reference sequence). This CDR3 contains 16 residues. The CDR3 region has the DNA TGTGCCTGGAGTGTTTCGGCCCGAGAAAGGAGAAGGACCCAGTACTTC. This sequence encodes CAWSVSARERRRTQYF. Based on the CDR3 plus reference TRBV30 and TRBJ2-5, the full variable domain is SQTIHQWPATLVQPVGSPLSLECTVEGTSNPNLYWYRQAAGRGLQLLFYSVGIGQISSEVPQNLSASRPQDRQFILSSKKLLLSDSGFYLCAWSVSARERRRTQYFGPGTRLLVL.

This chain links TRBV27 with TRBJ2-7; a possible D gene is TRBD1 (6 bases). Germline V gene sequence: CDR1 MNHEY, CDR2 SMNVEV (reference sequence). Deletions cut 3 bases from V and 6 bases from J, with 12 bases between. The CDR3 spans 13 residues. The CDR3 region has the DNA TGTGCCAGCAGTTTTTCAGGGGTCAGCGAGCAGTACTTC. This sequence encodes CASSFSGVSEQYF.

Comment on this clone: The sample has other DNA sequences that encode this CDR3 too. J is TRBJ1-5 and V is TRBV30; the match to TRBD1 covers 7 bases. CDR1 is GTSNPN, CDR2 SVGIG, per germline (reference sequence). V trimming: 0 bases; J trimming: 4 bases; junction bases outside the gene matches: 3. This CDR3 has 14 residues. The DNA of the CDR3 is TGTGCCTGGAGTGTGCAGGGGGGAAATCAGCCCCAGCATTTT. It codes for CAWSVQGGNQPQHF.

The J gene is TRBJ1-2, the V gene TRBV5-1; 7 bases are a match to TRBD1. V trimming: 4 bases; J trimming: 6 bases; junction bases outside the gene matches: 12. This CDR3 comprises 15 residues. CDR1 and CDR2 (germline): SGHRS, YFSETQ. CDR3 amino acids: CASSPDRDRAHGYTF. CDR3 in DNA: TGCGCCAGCAGCCCCGATCGCGACAGGGCTCATGGCTACACCTTC.

This chain connects TRBV15 to TRBJ1-2, with D unresolved. This CDR3 contains 13 residues. Trimming removed 1 base from V and 6 bases from J, with 9 bases in between. Germline V gene sequence: CDR1 LNHNV, CDR2 YYDKDF (reference sequence). Here the CDR3 reads CATSRARADGYTF. For the CDR3, the DNA is TGTGCCACCAGCAGAGCCCGGGCCGATGGCTACACCTTC.

The chain couples TRBV28 to TRBJ2-7, with 10 bases aligning to TRBD1. Germline V lookup: CDR1 MDHEN, CDR2 SYDVKM. This CDR3 has 14 amino acids. Trimming removed 8 bases from V and 7 bases from J; junction bases left unmatched: 11. The CDR3 protein is CASERDRGRREQYF. In nucleotides, the CDR3 is TGTGCCAGCGAAAGGGACAGGGGCAGGCGGGAGCAGTACTTC.

This clone was detected only once. The chain employs TRBV20-1 and TRBJ2-7; a weak D match, TRBD2 (5 bases). CDR3 length: 11 amino acids. Germline CDR1 reads DFQATT; CDR2 reads SNEGSKA (reference sequence). Between the trimmed V and J ends, which lost 8 bases and 4 bases, there was a span of 12 bases. CDR3 loop: CSSGLSYEQYF. The CDR3 DNA sequence: TGCAGTTCCGGACTGTCTTACGAGCAGTACTTC.

This chain links TRBV13 with TRBJ2-3; 10 nucleotides line up with TRBD2. The CDR3 is 15 amino acids. The junction had 3 bases not matched to a gene; V was cut back by 6 bases and J by 0 bases. The V gene's germline CDR1 is PRHDT and CDR2 FYEKMQ (reference sequence). CDR3 coding DNA: TGTGCCAGCAGTTCTAGCGGGAGAAGCACAGATACGCAGTATTTT. As protein: CASSSSGRSTDTQYF.

V is TRBV30 and J is TRBJ2-3, with 7 bases matching TRBD2. CDR1 and CDR2 (germline): GTSNPN, SVGIG (reference sequence). CDR3 size: 16 residues. Trimming took 4 bases from V and 0 from J; bases not matched to a gene: 10. In DNA, the CDR3 is TGTGCCTGGACATCCGGAGCGGGATTTAGCACAGATACGCAGTATTTT. Its translation is CAWTSGAGFSTDTQYF. The variable domain in full, with the rest retrieved from reference TRBV30 and TRBJ2-3, is SQTIHQWPATLVQPVGSPLSLECTVEGTSNPNLYWYRQAAGRGLQLLFYSVGIGQISSEVPQNLSASRPQDRQFILSSKKLLLSDSGFYLCAWTSGAGFSTDTQYFGPGTRLTVL.

This sequence joins TRBV5-5 and TRBJ2-5, with D uncertain. Germline loops: CDR1 SGHKS, CDR2 YYEKEE (reference sequence). V lost 4 bases and J 3 bases, leaving 10 bases between the germline ends. This CDR3 is built from 13 residues. The CDR3 spells CASSPRAEETQYF. Written as DNA, the CDR3 is TGTGCCAGCAGCCCCCGGGCGGAAGAGACCCAGTACTTC.